The 26 T cell receptor beta chains listed next were all sequenced from one sample in a study of blood T cell repertoires in COVID-19. Clones were read by immunoSEQ multiplex PCR, and TCRdb kept only the in-frame ones, dropping some. The sample has about 240,000 clones, about 83% seen once; the top ten hold less than 4%. The sample was PBMCs or T cells enriched from blood (not recorded which). The receptor source for this set is a woman in her forties who had been exposed to COVID-19.

The chain couples TRBV30 to TRBJ1-1, with 10 bases aligning to TRBD1. The CDR3 is made up of 19 amino acids. Trimming took 4 bases from V and 1 from J; bases not matched to a gene: 18. Germline V CDR1 and CDR2: GTSNPN, SVGIG (reference sequence). The CDR3: CAWTPGQGIIGRSNTEAFF. CDR3 DNA sequence: TGTGCCTGGACGCCGGGACAGGGGATAATTGGGAGGTCGAACACTGAAGCTTTCTTT.

The chain carries TRBV12-3 or TRBV12-4 and TRBJ2-7, with D unclear. V lost 6 bases and J lost 2, with 11 bases in between. This CDR3 comprises 13 residues. This CDR3 reads CASSRLQTYEQYF. CDR3 DNA: TGTGCCAGCAGCCGCCTACAGACCTACGAGCAGTACTTC.

V and J are TRBV5-4 and TRBJ1-6, with TRBD1 identical over 7 bases. The CDR3 spans 14 residues. CDR1 is SGHNT, CDR2 YYREEE, per germline (reference sequence). With V trimmed by 4 bases and J by 7 bases, 5 bases remained unmatched. In nucleotides, the CDR3 is TGTGCCAGCAGCGTTGACAGGGAAAATTCACCCCTCCACTTT. Its translation is CASSVDRENSPLHF. The variable domain in full, with the rest retrieved from reference TRBV5-4 and TRBJ1-6, is ETGVTQSPTHLIKTRGQQVTLRCSSQSGHNTVSWYQQALGQGPQFIFQYYREEENGRGNFPPRFSGLQFPNYSSELNVNALELDDSALYLCASSVDRENSPLHFGNGTRLTVT.

This sequence joins TRBV2 and TRBJ1-1; D uncertain. The V gene lost 7 bases and the J gene lost 4 bases, with 13 bases spanning the gap. This CDR3 region has 13 residues. CDR1 and CDR2 from the germline V gene are SNHLY and FYNNEI. In DNA, the CDR3 is TGTGCCAGCAACGCTGGAGGTTCCACTGAAGCTTTCTTT. Translated: CASNAGGSTEAFF.

V is TRBV4-3 and J is TRBJ2-7; D unclear. Looked up from germline, CDR1 is LGHNA and CDR2 is YSLEER. With 5 bases removed from V and 1 base from J, the gap between germline ends came to 12 bases. The CDR3 covers 14 residues. CDR3 in amino acids: CASSWRIWSYEQYF. The CDR3 DNA sequence: TGCGCCAGCAGCTGGCGGATATGGTCCTACGAGCAGTACTTC.

This chain uses TRBV6-4 with TRBJ2-1; D perhaps matches TRBD1 (5 bases). The CDR3 loop spans 14 amino acids. Germline V gene sequence: CDR1 MRHNA, CDR2 SNTAGT. V was trimmed by 8 bases and J by 1 base, leaving 12 bases between them. CDR3 region: CASRPQGSYNEQFF. For the CDR3, the DNA is TGTGCCAGCCGGCCCCAGGGTTCCTACAATGAGCAGTTCTTC.

The chain joins TRBV19 to TRBJ2-2, with 11 bases aligning to TRBD1. Trimming cost V 5 bases and J 3 bases; bases outside gene matches: 5. Germline V CDR1 and CDR2: LNHDA, SQIVND (reference sequence). The CDR3 totals 16 residues. The CDR3 region is CASSSGDRGDTGELFF. The DNA of the CDR3 is TGTGCCAGTAGTTCCGGGGACAGGGGGGACACCGGGGAGCTGTTTTTT.

The rearrangement uses TRBV7-2 and TRBJ2-3, with a weak D call TRBD1 (5 bases). Trimming took 1 base from V and 2 from J, leaving 10 bases between them. The germline CDR1 and CDR2 sequences are SGHTA and FQGNSA. The CDR3 contains 15 residues. As DNA, the CDR3 is TGTGCCAGCAGCTTAGACGCAGGGTTCACAGATACGCAGTATTTT. Its translation is CASSLDAGFTDTQYF.

The chain links TRBV5-5 to TRBJ1-2, with D possibly being TRBD1 (6 bases). The germline V gene encodes CDR1 SGHKS and CDR2 YYEKEE (reference sequence). V was shortened by 4 bases and J by 1 base, with 23 bases between the two germline ends. This CDR3 is built from 18 residues. CDR3 sequence (DNA): TGTGCCAGCAGCCTCGGGGGGCCCACAGGGAGAGTTAACTATGGCTACACCTTC. Its protein is CASSLGGPTGRVNYGYTF.

This clone came up once. J is TRBJ1-1 and V is TRBV18, with D unclear. From germline, CDR1 is KGHSH and CDR2 LQKENI. The CDR3 runs 15 residues. Trimming took off 2 bases at V and 7 bases at J, with 17 bases between the two ends. As DNA, the CDR3 is TGTGCCAGCTCACCAAGTTCACGAGGGTCTGGTGAAGCTTTCTTT. Protein sequence: CASSPSSRGSGEAFF.

The chain uses TRBV30 and TRBJ2-4; D might be TRBD2 (5 bases). V lost 2 bases, J lost 5 bases, and 16 bases lay in between. Germline-derived CDR1 and CDR2 are GTSNPN and SVGIG (reference sequence). CDR3 size: 15 residues. CDR3 protein: CAWSLFGGGENIQYF. The CDR3 DNA reads as TGTGCCTGGAGTCTCTTCGGAGGAGGAGAAAACATTCAGTACTTC.

This clone came up once. This chain uses TRBV5-1 with TRBJ1-1; D uncertain. Germline V gives CDR1 SGHRS, CDR2 YFSETQ. With 4 bases removed from V and 1 base from J, the gap between germline ends came to 8 bases. The CDR3 is 13 amino acids. CDR3 nucleotide sequence: TGCGCCAGCAGCACGGAGAGGAACACTGAAGCTTTCTTT. Encoded protein: CASSTERNTEAFF.

V usage is TRBV3-1 (or the pseudogene TRBV3-2) and J usage is TRBJ1-3; 10 bases align to TRBD1. The trim removed 4 bases at V and 1 base at J, leaving 7 bases unmatched. This CDR3 has 17 residues. Per the germline V gene, CDR1 is LGHDT and CDR2 is YNNKEL (reference sequence). The CDR3 coding sequence is TGTGCCAGCAGCCCCCGGGACAGGGGTCATTCTGGAAACACCATATATTTT. It yields the protein CASSPRDRGHSGNTIYF.

The V and J genes are TRBV11-2 and TRBJ2-5, with D maybe TRBD1 (5 bases). The V end was cut by 3 bases, the J end by 5 bases, with 10 bases between. CDR1 SGHAT and CDR2 FQNNGV come from the germline V gene. The length of the CDR3 is 13 residues. The CDR3 here is CASSFFGAETQYF. For the CDR3, the DNA is TGTGCCAGCAGCTTTTTTGGGGCGGAGACCCAGTACTTC.

The rearrangement joins TRBV4-3 to TRBJ2-1; D is unresolved. Germline CDR1 LGHNA, CDR2 YSLEER. The V end was cut by 0 bases, the J end by 4 bases, with 13 bases between. This CDR3 region has 16 residues. The CDR3 DNA reads as TGCGCCAGCAGCCAAGATCCGCCGTCGGTTTACAATGAGCAGTTCTTC. Its protein product is CASSQDPPSVYNEQFF.

This chain connects TRBV7-2 to TRBJ2-7, with 9 bases that match TRBD1. CDR3 size: 17 residues. The germline V gene has CDR1 SGHTA and CDR2 FQGNSA. V was pared by 4 bases and J by 0 bases, with 10 bases of the junction left unmatched. CDR3 nucleotides: TGTGCCAGCAGCTCGACCGGGGACAGGGCGAGCTCCTACGAGCAGTACTTC. It codes for CASSSTGDRASSYEQYF.

This clone was observed a few times. The chain combines TRBV6-2 or TRBV6-3 with TRBJ1-2, with D possibly matching TRBD1 (5 bases). Germline V lookup: CDR1 MNHEY, CDR2 SVGEGT. The CDR3 extends over 13 amino acids. V lost 10 bases to trimming and J lost 8 bases, with 20 bases between them. CDR3 sequence (DNA): TGTGCCATAAGTTACTCGGAGGGGAGCGGCTACACCTTC. Translation gives CAISYSEGSGYTF.

The chain is built from TRBV6-5 and TRBJ1-2, with 7 bases aligning to TRBD1. Trimming at V came to 9 bases and at J to 2 bases, leaving 12 bases not matched to a gene. The V gene's germline CDR1 is MNHEY and CDR2 SVGAGI. The CDR3 runs to 15 residues. DNA of the CDR3: TGTGCCAGTTACACCATACGGACAGGAAACTATGGCTACACCTTC. This codes for CASYTIRTGNYGYTF.

The rearrangement uses TRBV19 and TRBJ2-7; 7 nucleotides agree with TRBD1. Germline CDR1 and CDR2: LNHDA and SQIVND (reference sequence). This CDR3 region has 15 residues. V lost 7 bases to trimming and J lost 4 bases; unmatched junction nucleotides: 13. Here the CDR3 reads CASTPGQRFPYEQYF. The DNA of the CDR3 is TGTGCCAGTACCCCGGGACAGCGATTCCCTTACGAGCAGTACTTC.

The chain carries TRBV7-2 and TRBJ2-3; D might be TRBD2 (6 bases). Trimming cost V 5 bases and J 1 base, with 13 bases left between them. The V gene's germline CDR1 is SGHTA and CDR2 FQGNSA. The CDR3 extends over 15 amino acids. This chain's CDR3 is CASSPRAGRTDTQYF. The CDR3, as DNA: TGTGCCAGCAGCCCGCGGGCGGGGCGCACAGATACGCAGTATTTT.

This clone occurred once. The gene calls are TRBV5-6 and TRBJ2-2, with TRBD2 as a possible D gene (7 bases). The CDR3 sequence is 16 residues long. Per the germline V gene, CDR1 is SGHDT and CDR2 is YYEEEE. V was cut by 4 bases and J by 4 bases, with 17 bases left in between. CDR3 protein: CASSLRRGASTGELFF. The DNA of the CDR3 is TGTGCCAGCAGCCTACGTCGGGGGGCGAGCACCGGGGAGCTGTTTTTT.

This sequence joins TRBV6-1 and TRBJ2-3, with TRBD1 as a possible D gene (5 bases). Germline V gene data show CDR1 as MNHNS and CDR2 as SASEGT. The CDR3 spans 20 residues. V lost 1 base and J 0 bases, leaving 23 bases between the germline ends. CDR3 amino acids: CASSEGTRRTRGTSTDTQYF. The CDR3 DNA reads as TGTGCCAGCAGTGAAGGCACCCGCCGGACAAGGGGCACTAGCACAGATACGCAGTATTTT.

The J gene is TRBJ1-2, the V gene TRBV28, with 8 bases lining up with TRBD1. CDR1 is MDHEN, CDR2 SYDVKM, per germline. The CDR3 runs to 15 residues. V was clipped by 5 bases and J by 8 bases; unmatched bases: 13. Here the CDR3 DNA reads TGTGCCAGCAGTCCGGGGACAGGCACGCTCTACGGCTACACCTTC. This encodes CASSPGTGTLYGYTF.

This rearrangement joins TRBV4-1 to TRBJ1-1, with 9 positions matching TRBD1. The CDR3 runs 18 residues. The germline gives CDR1 MGHRA, CDR2 YSYEKL. The junction had 13 bases not matched to a gene; V was cut back by 2 bases and J by 3 bases. The CDR3: CASSQRSTGGSFYTEAFF. CDR3 nucleotide sequence: TGCGCCAGCAGCCAACGATCGACAGGGGGTAGTTTTTACACTGAAGCTTTCTTT.

This clone was counted a single time. V gene TRBV18 combines with J gene TRBJ2-1; TRBD1 matches 7 bases. The V segment lost 1 base and the J segment 4 bases; nucleotides outside the gene matches: 1. CDR1 is KGHSH and CDR2 is LQKENI in the germline V gene. The CDR3 extends over 14 amino acids. The CDR3 here is CASSPRDRYNEQFF. CDR3 sequence (DNA): TGTGCCAGCTCACCACGGGACAGATACAATGAGCAGTTCTTC.

About this clone itself: The same CDR3 also results from other DNA sequences found in this sample. V and J are TRBV5-1 and TRBJ2-5, with 15 bases matching TRBD2. Germline CDR1 reads SGHRS; CDR2 reads YFSETQ. The CDR3 contains 16 residues. The V gene end was trimmed by 4 bases and the J gene end by 2 bases; junction bases not matched to a gene: 3. The CDR3 DNA reads as TGCGCCAGCAGCACAGGGACTAGCGGGGGGCAAGAGACCCAGTACTTC. This translates into CASSTGTSGGQETQYF.